What follows describes a single T cell receptor (beta chain). Germline CDR1 and CDR2: GTSNPN and SVGIG (reference sequence). The V end was cut by 2 bases, the J end by 5 bases, with 15 bases between. The CDR3 is 15 residues long. Construction of the TCRbeta library involved unique molecular identifiers. In TCRdb, the PCR reads were re-called with MiXCR into one record per CDR3 protein. The table has over 400,000 distinct CDR3 sequences, about 12% seen once. This sample was included in a study of T-cell reconstitution after alpha-beta-depleted transplantation in children. The material was PBMCs from the stem cell graft donor, obtained from the stem cell graft. V and J are TRBV30 and TRBJ2-2, with D uncertain. This clonotype originated in a human donor who donated a stem cell graft to a child with combined immunodeficiency. In DNA, the CDR3 is TGTGCCTGGAGTCCACCCGATGGCGGAACCGGGGAGCTGTTTTTT. Its protein product is CAWSPPDGGTGELFF.